The entry below gives a single T cell receptor beta chain sequence along with its context. The source of the sample is a study of cytomegalovirus exposure and HLA in healthy donors. PCR was performed using 60 Vbeta and 13 Jbeta primers. Assay: immunoSEQ multiplex PCR; the TCRdb copy retains only in-frame clones and omits some. The table lists 100,000 to 150,000 clones, 60% to 80% of them singletons, with 3% to 3.5% in the top ten. Per germline, CDR1 SGHNT and CDR2 YYREEE (reference sequence). The junction had 1 base not matched to a gene; V was cut back by 0 bases and J by 0 bases. The CDR3 runs 15 residues.

The chain carries TRBV5-4 and TRBJ1-1; 8 bases align to TRBD1. The specimen was PBMCs. The receptor was derived from a woman in her 50s in good health and CMV-seronegative. CDR3 sequence: CASSLGQGMNTEAFF. The CDR3 region has the DNA TGTGCCAGCAGCTTGGGACAGGGGATGAACACTGAAGCTTTCTTT.